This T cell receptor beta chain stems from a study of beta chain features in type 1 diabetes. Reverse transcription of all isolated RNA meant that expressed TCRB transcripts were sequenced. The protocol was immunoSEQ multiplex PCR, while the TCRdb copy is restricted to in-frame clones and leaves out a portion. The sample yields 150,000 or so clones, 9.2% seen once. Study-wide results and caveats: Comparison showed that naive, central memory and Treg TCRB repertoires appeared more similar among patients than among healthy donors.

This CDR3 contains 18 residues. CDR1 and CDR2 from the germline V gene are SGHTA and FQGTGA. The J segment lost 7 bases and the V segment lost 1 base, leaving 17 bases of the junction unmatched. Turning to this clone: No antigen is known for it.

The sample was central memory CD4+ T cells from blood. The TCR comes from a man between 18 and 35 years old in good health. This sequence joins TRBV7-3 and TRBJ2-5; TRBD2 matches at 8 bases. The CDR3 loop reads CASSLNGAGSGVLGTQYF. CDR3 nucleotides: TGTGCCAGCAGCTTAAATGGGGCCGGTAGCGGGGTCCTTGGGACCCAGTACTTC.